What follows are 32 T cell receptor beta chains derived from one specimen sequenced in a study of shared clonotypes between healthy human individuals. The table came from immunoSEQ multiplex PCR; TCRdb's copy has only in-frame clones and leaves some out. The table shows 400,000 to 550,000 clones, with around 80% occurring only once. Specimen: PBMCs. The receptors derive from a woman aged 40 to 55 in good health. Some clones in this sample may be carry-over from other donors' samples.

V usage is TRBV2 and J usage is TRBJ1-5; 9 nucleotides match TRBD1. Losses at the gene ends were 8 bases for V and 1 base for J; bases not matched to a gene: 9. The germline V gene encodes CDR1 SNHLY and CDR2 FYNNEI. The CDR3 has 16 amino acids. CDR3 nucleotide sequence: TGTGCCAGCCGCCGGGACAGGGTTCTGAGCAATCAGCCCCAGCATTTT. As protein: CASRRDRVLSNQPQHF. The full variable domain, in which reference TRBV2 and TRBJ1-5 provide the parts outside the CDR3, is EPEVTQTPSHQVTQMGQEVILRCVPISNHLYFYWYRQILGQKVEFLVSFYNNEISEKSEIFDDQFSVERPDGSNFTLKIRSTKLEDSAMYFCASRRDRVLSNQPQHFGDGTRLSIL.

The chain couples TRBV9 to TRBJ2-1, with D maybe TRBD2 (5 bases). Trimming stripped 0 bases from V and 0 bases from J, with 10 bases between. The V gene's germline CDR1 is SGDLS and CDR2 YYNGEE. CDR3 length: 16 residues. The CDR3 loop is CASSVVEVGSYNEQFF. In DNA form, the CDR3 reads TGTGCCAGCAGCGTAGTGGAGGTCGGCTCCTACAATGAGCAGTTCTTC.

The V gene is TRBV5-1, the J gene TRBJ2-7; 11 nucleotides agree with TRBD2. This CDR3 spans 14 amino acids. Germline V lookup: CDR1 SGHRS, CDR2 YFSETQ. The trim removed 2 bases at V and 3 bases at J, leaving 1 base unmatched. The CDR3 spells CASSFTSGSYEQYF. The CDR3 region has the DNA TGCGCCAGCAGCTTCACTAGCGGGAGCTACGAGCAGTACTTC.

The genes are TRBV7-3 and TRBJ1-1; tentatively, D is TRBD1 (5 bases). The CDR3 contains 14 residues. CDR1 and CDR2 (germline): SGHTA, FQGTGA. The ends were cut back, 9 bases at V and 4 bases at J, with 18 bases in the middle. CDR3 nucleotide sequence: TGTGCCAGTAGCGAGGGGCACTCCTCCACTGAAGCTTTCTTT. It specifies CASSEGHSSTEAFF.

J is TRBJ1-1 and V is TRBV2; D perhaps matches TRBD1 (6 bases). This CDR3 comprises 15 residues. Germline V gene data show CDR1 as SNHLY and CDR2 as FYNNEI. The germline V and J ends were trimmed by 6 bases and 4 bases, with 18 bases remaining between them. CDR3 DNA sequence: TGTGCCAGCAGCTTGATTCAGGGGAGTGGCACTGAAGCTTTCTTT. It yields the protein CASSLIQGSGTEAFF. Supplemented by reference TRBV2 and TRBJ1-1, the full variable domain reads EPEVTQTPSHQVTQMGQEVILRCVPISNHLYFYWYRQILGQKVEFLVSFYNNEISEKSEIFDDQFSVERPDGSNFTLKIRSTKLEDSAMYFCASSLIQGSGTEAFFGQGTRLTVV.

In this sample, this clone turned up a few times. The rearrangement links TRBV19 to TRBJ2-3; 9 nucleotides line up with TRBD2. The germline gives CDR1 LNHDA, CDR2 SQIVND (reference sequence). The CDR3 has 16 residues. The V segment lost 3 bases and the J segment 6 bases; nucleotides outside the gene matches: 10. Written as DNA, the CDR3 is TGTGCCAGTAGTATCGGCCTAGCGGGACCCTCGGATACGCAGTATTTT. Protein: CASSIGLAGPSDTQYF.

Many counts were recorded for this clone. This chain links TRBV11-2 with TRBJ2-7; 7 bases agree with TRBD1. The CDR3 runs 15 residues. The J segment lost 3 bases and the V segment lost 5 bases, leaving 10 bases of the junction unmatched. Germline loops: CDR1 SGHAT, CDR2 FQNNGV. The CDR3 nucleotides read TGTGCCAGCAGCGACTACAGGGGTAAGGGCTACGAGCAGTACTTC. Encoded protein: CASSDYRGKGYEQYF.

The chain couples TRBV6-4 to TRBJ2-3; D is unclear. The CDR3 consists of 14 residues. V shed 4 bases and J shed 2 bases, with 10 bases lying between them. CDR1 and CDR2 (germline): MRHNA, SNTAGT. The CDR3 sequence is CASSAEFLTDTQYF. The CDR3 nucleotides are TGTGCCAGCAGTGCTGAATTTCTCACAGATACGCAGTATTTT.

This chain links TRBV4-1 with TRBJ2-1; 10 bases are a match to TRBD2. The J segment lost 8 bases and the V segment lost 0 bases, leaving 4 bases of the junction unmatched. The germline V gene has CDR1 MGHRA and CDR2 YSYEKL. The CDR3 length is 15 residues. CDR3 nucleotide sequence: TGCGCCAGCAGCCAAGAAAGCGGGAGGGGCGATGAGCAGTTCTTC. This translates into CASSQESGRGDEQFF.

V usage is TRBV2 and J usage is TRBJ2-7, with D possibly matching TRBD2 (5 bases). The V gene's germline CDR1 is SNHLY and CDR2 FYNNEI. Trimming removed 6 bases from V and 7 bases from J, with 13 bases in between. This CDR3 spans 12 amino acids. The CDR3, as DNA: TGTGCCAGCAGGGCGGGCCTGGTGGAGCAGTACTTC. Protein: CASRAGLVEQYF.

For this clone: This may stem from a read error, because a much larger clone lies one nucleotide away. This chain uses TRBV28 with TRBJ2-7; 9 bases align to TRBD1. Germline loops: CDR1 MDHEN, CDR2 SYDVKM. Trimming at V came to 2 bases and at J to 2 bases, leaving 1 base not matched to a gene. CDR3 length: 14 residues. The CDR3 region has the DNA TGTGCCAGCAGTTTAACAGGGGGCCCCTACGAGCAGTACTTC. Protein product: CASSLTGGPYEQYF.

This clone is a singleton in its sample. This rearrangement joins TRBV15 to TRBJ1-1; D gene ambiguous. The CDR3 consists of 12 residues. The germline V gene has CDR1 LNHNV and CDR2 YYDKDF (reference sequence). V shed 0 bases and J shed 6 bases, with 5 bases lying between them. The CDR3 here is CATSRDSSEAFF. The CDR3, as DNA: TGTGCCACCAGCAGAGATAGCTCTGAAGCTTTCTTT.

This rearrangement joins TRBV6-1 to TRBJ2-7; no clear D gene. CDR3 length: 14 amino acids. In germline, CDR1 is MNHNS, CDR2 SASEGT. V gave up 8 bases and J gave up 2 bases, with 16 bases separating them. As DNA, the CDR3 is TGTGCCAGCGACGATCCACCCCCAACCTACGAGCAGTACTTC. It translates to CASDDPPPTYEQYF.

The chain is built from TRBV9 and TRBJ1-2, with TRBD1 matching 10 bases. The trim removed 4 bases at V and 8 bases at J, leaving 11 bases unmatched. The CDR3 has 15 amino acids. Germline lookup yields CDR1 SGDLS and CDR2 YYNGEE. CDR3 in amino acids: CASSQTAGTGAGYTF. As DNA, the CDR3 is TGTGCCAGCAGCCAGACGGCCGGGACAGGGGCCGGCTACACCTTC.

The CDR3: CATSRTDRPTDTQYF. As DNA, the CDR3 is TGTGCCACCAGCAGGACCGACAGGCCCACAGATACGCAGTATTTT. The rearrangement uses TRBV15 and TRBJ2-3, with D tentatively TRBD1 (6 bases). The V and J ends lost 3 bases and 2 bases respectively, with 12 bases between them. The CDR3 contains 15 residues. The germline V gene encodes CDR1 LNHNV and CDR2 YYDKDF (reference sequence).

The chain employs TRBV5-4 and TRBJ2-5; 7 bases map to TRBD1. This CDR3 is built from 14 residues. J was trimmed by 3 bases and V by 2 bases; bases with no gene match: 4. Germline V lookup: CDR1 SGHNT, CDR2 YYREEE (reference sequence). CDR3 amino acids: CASSFGTAKETQYF. The CDR3 DNA reads TGTGCCAGCAGCTTCGGGACAGCGAAAGAGACCCAGTACTTC.

V and J are TRBV28 and TRBJ1-5, with TRBD1 as a possible D gene (5 bases). V shed 6 bases and J shed 7 bases, with 22 bases lying between them. The CDR3 contains 16 residues. Germline V gives CDR1 MDHEN, CDR2 SYDVKM. Here the CDR3 reads CASSLTTGGSWQPQHF. DNA of the CDR3: TGTGCCAGCAGCCTCACCACGGGGGGGTCATGGCAGCCCCAGCATTTT.

V usage is TRBV18 and J usage is TRBJ2-7, with TRBD1 as a possible D gene (6 bases). The CDR3 is 15 residues long. The germline CDR1 and CDR2 sequences are KGHSH and LQKENI. The V and J ends lost 5 bases and 4 bases respectively, with 18 bases between them. The CDR3 coding sequence is TGTGCCAGCTCAGACCAACAGGGTAGGGGTTACGAGCAGTACTTC. It yields the protein CASSDQQGRGYEQYF.

The gene calls are TRBV5-4 and TRBJ1-1; 8 bases are shared with TRBD1. The CDR3 loop spans 16 amino acids. The germline V gene encodes CDR1 SGHNT and CDR2 YYREEE (reference sequence). With 0 bases clipped from V and 6 bases from J, the junction kept 10 bases outside the gene matches. This chain's CDR3 is CASSLAWTGRGAEAFF. CDR3 DNA: TGTGCCAGCAGCTTGGCCTGGACAGGGCGGGGGGCTGAAGCTTTCTTT. Complete variable domain (other parts from reference TRBV5-4 and TRBJ1-1): ETGVTQSPTHLIKTRGQQVTLRCSSQSGHNTVSWYQQALGQGPQFIFQYYREEENGRGNFPPRFSGLQFPNYSSELNVNALELDDSALYLCASSLAWTGRGAEAFFGQGTRLTVV.

The V gene is TRBV2, the J gene TRBJ1-1; perhaps TRBD1 as D (5 bases). V lost 5 bases, J lost 3 bases, and 10 bases lay in between. Germline V gene data show CDR1 as SNHLY and CDR2 as FYNNEI. This CDR3 region has 13 residues. The DNA for the CDR3 is TGTGCCAGCAGTCTGTTGGGGGACACTGAAGCTTTCTTT. It codes for CASSLLGDTEAFF.

This clone has just one count. This chain uses TRBV5-6 with TRBJ2-1; D unclear. CDR3 length: 15 amino acids. CDR1 SGHDT and CDR2 YYEEEE come from the germline V gene. Trimming stripped 2 bases from V and 4 bases from J, with 13 bases between. The CDR3 protein is CASSFGGYPYNEQFF. In DNA form, the CDR3 reads TGTGCCAGCAGCTTTGGCGGTTATCCGTACAATGAGCAGTTCTTC.

The chain couples TRBV19 to TRBJ2-3; tentative D call: TRBD1 (6 bases). Germline CDR1 is LNHDA and CDR2 is SQIVND (reference sequence). Trimming stripped 6 bases from V and 0 bases from J, with 10 bases between. This CDR3 has 14 residues. The CDR3 loop is CASRKTGSTDTQYF. As DNA, the CDR3 is TGTGCCAGTAGGAAGACAGGAAGCACAGATACGCAGTATTTT.

Written as DNA, the CDR3 is TGTGCCAGCTCACCCTCGGCAGAATTGAACACTGAAGCTTTCTTT. Translating it yields CASSPSAELNTEAFF. V and J are TRBV18 and TRBJ1-1; D uncertain. Looked up from germline, CDR1 is KGHSH and CDR2 is LQKENI. CDR3 length equals 15 residues. V shed 3 bases and J shed 0 bases, with 11 bases lying between them.

This clone was detected a few times. J is TRBJ2-7 and V is TRBV4-2; TRBD2 agrees at 8 bases. Germline values: CDR1 LGHNA, CDR2 YNFKEQ. CDR3 size: 15 residues. The J segment lost 1 base and the V segment lost 3 bases, leaving 5 bases of the junction unmatched. Written as DNA, the CDR3 is TGTGCCAGCAGCCAGGAGAGCGGGAGTTCCTACGAGCAGTACTTC. This codes for CASSQESGSSYEQYF.

V gene TRBV5-1 combines with J gene TRBJ2-2; a possible D gene is TRBD2 (6 bases). Germline CDR1 is SGHRS and CDR2 is YFSETQ. The CDR3 totals 16 residues. V was pared by 0 bases and J by 5 bases, with 14 bases between. DNA of the CDR3: TGCGCCAGCAGCTTGGACCAAGGCGGGGAAACCGGGGAGCTGTTTTTT. Its protein is CASSLDQGGETGELFF.

This chain uses TRBV5-5 with TRBJ2-4; D may correspond to TRBD1 or TRBD2 (6 bases each). Germline CDR1 SGHKS, CDR2 YYEKEE (reference sequence). CDR3 length: 14 amino acids. Trimming stripped 5 bases from V and 7 bases from J, with 16 bases between. The CDR3 DNA is TGTGCCAGCAGTTGGGACCTAGGGGGGAACATTCAGTACTTC. Translation gives CASSWDLGGNIQYF.

CDR3 DNA sequence: TGTGCCAGCAGCTTAGAACAAGGTAATCAGCCCCAGCATTTT. Its protein product is CASSLEQGNQPQHF. The rearrangement uses TRBV7-2 and TRBJ1-5; D unclear. The V end lost 1 base, the J end lost 4 bases, and 8 bases lay between the germline ends. Germline V gene data show CDR1 as SGHTA and CDR2 as FQGNSA. The CDR3 loop spans 14 amino acids.

The table lists this clone with a few counts. The chain employs TRBV5-1 and TRBJ1-1; possibly TRBD1 for D (5 bases). The CDR3 contains 13 residues. V lost 6 bases to trimming and J lost 0 bases, with 9 bases between them. CDR1 SGHRS and CDR2 YFSETQ come from the germline V gene. The CDR3 DNA is TGCGCCAGCAAGAGGGACTTGAACACTGAAGCTTTCTTT. It translates to CASKRDLNTEAFF.

V is TRBV9 and J is TRBJ1-5; D gene unclear. The V end was cut by 0 bases, the J end by 1 base, with 11 bases between. This CDR3 region has 16 residues. Germline V CDR1 and CDR2: SGDLS, YYNGEE. CDR3 nucleotide sequence: TGTGCCAGCAGCGTAGGGGAAGGGTACAGCAATCAGCCCCAGCATTTT. This gives the protein CASSVGEGYSNQPQHF.

The rearrangement joins TRBV28 to TRBJ2-1; D is possibly TRBD1 or TRBD2 (5 bases each). V was cut by 4 bases and J by 16 bases, with 17 bases left in between. CDR1 is MDHEN and CDR2 is SYDVKM in the germline V gene. The CDR3 has 12 amino acids. CDR3 sequence: CASSSLGVVGFF. DNA for the CDR3: TGTGCCAGCAGTTCCCTGGGGGTAGTCGGATTCTTC.

The rearrangement uses TRBV15 and TRBJ2-7; D might be TRBD2 (6 bases). CDR1 is LNHNV and CDR2 is YYDKDF in the germline V gene (reference sequence). The CDR3 extends over 13 amino acids. Trimming cost V 0 bases and J 5 bases, with 8 bases left between them. In DNA, the CDR3 is TGTGCCACCAGCAGAGATCCGGGAGACGAGCAGTACTTC. This encodes CATSRDPGDEQYF.

The rearrangement joins TRBV6-5 to TRBJ2-7; a weak D match, TRBD2 (6 bases). CDR3 length: 14 amino acids. Deletions cut 7 bases from V and 3 bases from J, with 16 bases between. Germline CDR1 MNHEY, CDR2 SVGAGI. For the CDR3, the DNA is TGTGCCAGCAACGACCCCGGGACTCACTACGAGCAGTACTTC. It translates to CASNDPGTHYEQYF.